This is a list of T cell receptor beta chains from one sample in a study of control samples from healthy donors and cancer patients. Assay used: immunoSEQ multiplex PCR; TCRdb lists only in-frame clones, some missing. This table has tens of thousands of clones, roughly 93% appearing once. The sequenced material came from PBMCs. Every receptor here comes from a man in his fifties with lung cancer. Each CDR3 is given with its conserved first and last residue. D genes are given only for firm matches. Part of the rows lack a size; the others show once, few, many or a class for expanded clones.

j_gene	abundance	d_gene	v_gene	CDR3nt	CDR3aa
TRBJ1-1	once	TRBD1	TRBV10-3	TGTGCCATCAGTGAGGCGGACAGGGGGCCGACTGAAGCTTTCTTT	CAISEADRGPTEAFF
TRBJ2-2	-	TRBD2	TRBV10-3	TGTGCCATCAGTGCCACTAGCGGGGAAGGTGGCGGGGAGCTGTTTTTT	CAISATSGEGGGELFF
TRBJ1-4	-	TRBD1	TRBV29-1	TGCAGCGTTGAACAGGGGGGGAATGAAAAACTGTTTTTT	CSVEQGGNEKLFF
TRBJ2-2	-	-	TRBV6-6	TGTGCCAGCAGTTCCTACGACACGAACACCGGGGAGCTGTTTTTT	CASSSYDTNTGELFF
TRBJ1-2	-	-	TRBV6-2/TRBV6-3	TGTGCCAGCAGTTACTACGACACAGCCTATGGCTACACCTTC	CASSYYDTAYGYTF
TRBJ2-7	-	-	TRBV6-5	TGTGCCAGCAGCTATGGGACCGCTAGGCCCTACGAGCAGTACTTC	CASSYGTARPYEQYF
TRBJ2-2	-	-	TRBV15	TGTGCCACCAGCGCCAATCCCGGAGGGGCCGGGGAGCTGTTTTTT	CATSANPGGAGELFF
TRBJ2-7	-	TRBD1	TRBV6-6	TGTGCCAGCAGTTACCCGACTGGGACAGGGGAGGGCGAGCAGTACTTC	CASSYPTGTGEGEQYF
TRBJ1-2	-	-	TRBV30	TGTGCCTGGACCGCACGCGGGGATGTTGGCTACACCTTC	CAWTARGDVGYTF
TRBJ2-7	-	-	TRBV20-1	TGCAGTGCTAGTTCCCAGGGGAGGTACTACGAGCAGTACTTC	CSASSQGRYYEQYF
TRBJ1-1	-	-	TRBV7-6	TGTGCCAGCAGCTTAGGGTTGGCAGGGAACACTGAAGCTTTCTTT	CASSLGLAGNTEAFF
TRBJ2-6	-	-	TRBV5-1	TGCGCCAGCAGCTTGACAACCGGGTCCGGGGCCAACGTCCTGACTTTC	CASSLTTGSGANVLTF
TRBJ2-7	once	-	TRBV19	TGTGCCAGTAGTATGGTCCCCATTCCGCCGGAAACCGCCTACGAGCAGTACTTC	CASSMVPIPPETAYEQYF
TRBJ1-2	-	-	TRBV2	TGTGCCAGCAGTGCCCGGGACTACACCTTC	CASSARDYTF
TRBJ1-1	-	TRBD1	TRBV2	TGTGCCAGCAACGATAGACAGGGGGCGACTCTTCAGAGCACTGAAGCTTTCTTT	CASNDRQGATLQSTEAFF
TRBJ2-1	-	TRBD2	TRBV9	TGTGCCAGTGGAACTAGCGGTTCCTACAATGAGCAGTTCTTC	CASGTSGSYNEQFF
TRBJ2-1	-	TRBD1	TRBV7-2	TGTGCCAGCAGCTTAGCCGGGACAGATTACAATGAGCAGTTCTTC	CASSLAGTDYNEQFF
TRBJ2-1	-	-	TRBV30	TGTGCCTGGAGTGTCCTCCTGGAGCAGTTCTTC	CAWSVLLEQFF
TRBJ2-1	-	TRBD2	TRBV19	TGTGCCAGTAGCGAAATAGCGGGGGGGCGAAGTGAGCAGTTCTTC	CASSEIAGGRSEQFF
TRBJ2-5	-	TRBD2	TRBV3-1/TRBV3-2	TGTGCCAGCAGCCCAGGTTACGGACTAGCGTCTGAGACCCAGTACTTC	CASSPGYGLASETQYF
TRBJ2-2	-	-	TRBV6-2/TRBV6-3	TGTGCCAGCAGTTACCGGGCGGATTGGGAGCTGTTTTTT	CASSYRADWELFF
TRBJ1-1	-	-	TRBV19	TGTGCCAGTAGTATCCGGGGCTCGAACACTGAAGCTTTCTTT	CASSIRGSNTEAFF
TRBJ2-7	-	TRBD2	TRBV7-2	TGTGCCAGCAGCTTAGTGGGGACTAGCGATCCCACGGAGCAGTACTTC	CASSLVGTSDPTEQYF
TRBJ1-2	-	-	TRBV5-5	TGTGCCAGCATCTACCGGGACCACGCGAACTATGGCTACACCTTC	CASIYRDHANYGYTF
TRBJ1-3	once	-	TRBV6-6	TGTGCCAGCAGCCAAGGGGGGACTGGAAACACCATATATTTT	CASSQGGTGNTIYF
TRBJ1-2	once	-	TRBV12-5	TGTGCTAGTGGTCTGGAATCAGGGTTTTATGGCTACACCTTC	CASGLESGFYGYTF
TRBJ2-5	-	TRBD2	TRBV19	TGTGCCAGTTCCCCCCCGGGCGGGGGGGCTCAAGAGACCCAGTACTTC	CASSPPGGGAQETQYF
TRBJ1-2	-	-	TRBV30	TGTGCCTGGAGTAAACCCTCGGGGGCGCGGACCACTTATGGCTACACCTTC	CAWSKPSGARTTYGYTF
TRBJ2-6	-	-	TRBV27	TGTGCCAGCAGTTCAGCGTTAAAGGGGGGAACCTCTGGGGCCAACGTCCTGACTTTC	CASSSALKGGTSGANVLTF
TRBJ1-1	-	TRBD1	TRBV19	TGTGCCAGCGGGCCGACAGGGCCGATGAACACTGAAGCTTTCTTT	CASGPTGPMNTEAFF
TRBJ2-2	-	-	TRBV18	TGTGCCAGCTCACCCCAGGATACCGGGGAGCTGTTTTTT	CASSPQDTGELFF
TRBJ2-2	few	TRBD2	TRBV2	TGTGCCAGCAGTGAACCGGGACTAGCGGGACCACTGAACACCGGGGAGCTGTTTTTT	CASSEPGLAGPLNTGELFF
TRBJ1-6	-	TRBD1	TRBV5-5	TGTGCCAGCAGCTTATCCGGGACAGTGGGTTCACCCCTCCACTTT	CASSLSGTVGSPLHF
TRBJ2-4	-	-	TRBV18	TGTGCCAGCACAGACGAGCAAATTCAGTACTTC	CASTDEQIQYF
TRBJ2-1	-	-	TRBV29-1	TGCAGTACCCCGGAAGGGAGGAATGAGCAGTTCTTC	CSTPEGRNEQFF
TRBJ2-1	-	TRBD1	TRBV6-6	TGTGCCAGCAGTCCGCCGAACAGGGGGGCCTACAATGAGCAGTTCTTC	CASSPPNRGAYNEQFF
TRBJ1-1	-	-	TRBV11-2	TGTGCCAGCAGCTTCTCGATGAACACTGAAGCTTTCTTT	CASSFSMNTEAFF
TRBJ1-1	few	-	TRBV7-8	TGTGCCAGCAGCTTGCCAGGGACGACTGAAGCTTTCTTT	CASSLPGTTEAFF
TRBJ2-3	once	TRBD1	TRBV19	TGTGCCAGTAGTTCCGGGACAGGGGTTACAGATACGCAGTATTTT	CASSSGTGVTDTQYF
TRBJ1-2	-	TRBD1	TRBV2	TGTGCCAGCAGTGAATGGGCAGGGGGCGCGATAAACTATGGCTACACCTTC	CASSEWAGGAINYGYTF
TRBJ2-2	-	-	TRBV23-1	TGCGCCAGCAGTCCTACCCCTGTGGGTCCGCGAGACACCGGGGAGCTGTTTTTT	CASSPTPVGPRDTGELFF